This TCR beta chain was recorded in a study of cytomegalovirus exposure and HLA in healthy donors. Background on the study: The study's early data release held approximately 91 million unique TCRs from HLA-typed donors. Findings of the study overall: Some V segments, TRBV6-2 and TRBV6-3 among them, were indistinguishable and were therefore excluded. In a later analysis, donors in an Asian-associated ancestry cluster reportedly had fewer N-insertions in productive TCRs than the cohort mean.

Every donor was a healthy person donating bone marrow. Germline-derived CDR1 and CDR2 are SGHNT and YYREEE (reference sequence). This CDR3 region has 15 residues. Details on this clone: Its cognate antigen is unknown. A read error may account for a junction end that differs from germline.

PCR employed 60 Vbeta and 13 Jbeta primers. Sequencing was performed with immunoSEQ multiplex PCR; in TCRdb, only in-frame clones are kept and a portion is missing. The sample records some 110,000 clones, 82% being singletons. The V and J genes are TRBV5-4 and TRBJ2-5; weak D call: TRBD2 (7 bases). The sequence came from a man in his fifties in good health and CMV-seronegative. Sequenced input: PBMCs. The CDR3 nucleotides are TGTGCCGGCAGCTTCGGGGGGCTCGCGGGCGAGACCCAGTACTTC. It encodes CAGSFGGLAGETQYF.